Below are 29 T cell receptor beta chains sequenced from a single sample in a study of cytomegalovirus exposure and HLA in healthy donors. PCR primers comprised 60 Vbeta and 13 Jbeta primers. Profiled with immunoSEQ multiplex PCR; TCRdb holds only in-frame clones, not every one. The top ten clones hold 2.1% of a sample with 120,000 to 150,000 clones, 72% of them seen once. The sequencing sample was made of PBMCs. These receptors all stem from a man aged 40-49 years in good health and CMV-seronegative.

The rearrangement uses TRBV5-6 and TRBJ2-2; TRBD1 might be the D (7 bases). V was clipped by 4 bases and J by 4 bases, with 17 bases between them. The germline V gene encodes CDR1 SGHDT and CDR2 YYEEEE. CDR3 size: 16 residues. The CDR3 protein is CASSLIYRGLTGELFF. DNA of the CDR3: TGTGCCAGCAGCCTGATTTACAGGGGACTCACCGGGGAGCTGTTTTTT.

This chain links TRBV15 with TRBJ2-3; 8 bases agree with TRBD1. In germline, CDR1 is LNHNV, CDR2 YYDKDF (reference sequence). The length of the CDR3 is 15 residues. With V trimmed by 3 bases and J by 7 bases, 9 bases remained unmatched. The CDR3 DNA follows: TGTGCCACCAGCAGCACCCCCAGGGGGCGAAATACGCAGTATTTT. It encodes CATSSTPRGRNTQYF. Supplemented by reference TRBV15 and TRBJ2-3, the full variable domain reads DAMVIQNPRYQVTQFGKPVTLSCSQTLNHNVMYWYQQKSSQAPKLLFHYYDKDFNNEADTPDNFQSRRPNTSFCFLDIRSPGLGDTAMYLCATSSTPRGRNTQYFGPGTRLTVL.

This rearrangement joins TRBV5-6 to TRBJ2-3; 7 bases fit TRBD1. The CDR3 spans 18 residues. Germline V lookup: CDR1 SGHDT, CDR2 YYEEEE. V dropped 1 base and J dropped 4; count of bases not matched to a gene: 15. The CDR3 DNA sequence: TGTGCCAGCAGCTTGTTGGCGTCTTGGACAGGAGGTCCAGATACGCAGTATTTT. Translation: CASSLLASWTGGPDTQYF.

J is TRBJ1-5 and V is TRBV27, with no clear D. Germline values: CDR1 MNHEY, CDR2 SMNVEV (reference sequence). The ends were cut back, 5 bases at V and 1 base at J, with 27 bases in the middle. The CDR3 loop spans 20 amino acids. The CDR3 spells CASSPLPPLRSKLSNQPQHF. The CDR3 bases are TGTGCCAGCAGTCCCCTACCCCCACTCAGGTCTAAGTTGAGCAATCAGCCCCAGCATTTT.

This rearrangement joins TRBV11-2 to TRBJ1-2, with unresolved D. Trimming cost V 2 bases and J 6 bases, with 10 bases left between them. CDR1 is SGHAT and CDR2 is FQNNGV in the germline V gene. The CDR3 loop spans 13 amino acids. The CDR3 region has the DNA TGTGCCAGCAGCTTAAATCCTAGGCATGGCTACACCTTC. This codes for CASSLNPRHGYTF.

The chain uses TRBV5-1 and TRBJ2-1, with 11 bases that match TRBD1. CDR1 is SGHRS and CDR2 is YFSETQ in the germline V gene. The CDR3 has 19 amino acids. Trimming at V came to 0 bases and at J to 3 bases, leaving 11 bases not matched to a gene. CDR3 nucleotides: TGCGCCAGCAGCTTGGCCCAAAGGACAGGGGGCTTATTCTACAATGAGCAGTTCTTC. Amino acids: CASSLAQRTGGLFYNEQFF.

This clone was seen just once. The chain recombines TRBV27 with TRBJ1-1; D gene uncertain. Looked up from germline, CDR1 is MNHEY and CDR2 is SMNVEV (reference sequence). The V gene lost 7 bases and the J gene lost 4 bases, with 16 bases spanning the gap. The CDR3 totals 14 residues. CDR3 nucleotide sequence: TGTGCCAGCAACCGGGATACAAGTAGCACTGAAGCTTTCTTT. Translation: CASNRDTSSTEAFF.

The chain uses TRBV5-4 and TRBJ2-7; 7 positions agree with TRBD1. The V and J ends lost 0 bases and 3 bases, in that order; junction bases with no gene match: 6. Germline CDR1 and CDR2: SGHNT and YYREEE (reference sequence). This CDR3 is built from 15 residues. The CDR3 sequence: CASSLGQGLGYEQYF. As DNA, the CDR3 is TGTGCCAGCAGCTTGGGACAGGGATTGGGCTACGAGCAGTACTTC.

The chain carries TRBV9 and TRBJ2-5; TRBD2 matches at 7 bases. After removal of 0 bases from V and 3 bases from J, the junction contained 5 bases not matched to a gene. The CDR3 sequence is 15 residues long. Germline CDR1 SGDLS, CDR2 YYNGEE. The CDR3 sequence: CASSVVGLAEETQYF. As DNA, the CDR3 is TGTGCCAGCAGCGTAGTAGGTCTAGCGGAAGAGACCCAGTACTTC. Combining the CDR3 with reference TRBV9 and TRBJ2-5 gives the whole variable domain DSGVTQTPKHLITATGQRVTLRCSPRSGDLSVYWYQQSLDQGLQFLIQYYNGEERAKGNILERFSAQQFPDLHSELNLSSLELGDSALYFCASSVVGLAEETQYFGPGTRLLVL.

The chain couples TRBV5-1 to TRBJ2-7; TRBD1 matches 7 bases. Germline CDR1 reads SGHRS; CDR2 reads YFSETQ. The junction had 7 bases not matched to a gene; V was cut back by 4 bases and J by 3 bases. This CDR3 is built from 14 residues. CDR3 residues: CASSPQGTIYEQYF. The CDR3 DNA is TGCGCCAGCAGCCCACAGGGGACGATCTACGAGCAGTACTTC. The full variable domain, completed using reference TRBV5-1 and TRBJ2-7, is KAGVTQTPRYLIKTRGQQVTLSCSPISGHRSVSWYQQTPGQGLQFLFEYFSETQRNKGNFPGRFSGRQFSNSRSEMNVSTLELGDSALYLCASSPQGTIYEQYFGPGTRLTVT.

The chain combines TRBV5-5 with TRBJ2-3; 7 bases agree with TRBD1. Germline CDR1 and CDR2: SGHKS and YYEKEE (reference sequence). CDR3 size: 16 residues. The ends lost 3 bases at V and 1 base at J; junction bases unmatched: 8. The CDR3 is CASSSIGGSGTDTQYF. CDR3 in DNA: TGTGCCAGCAGCTCGATAGGGGGCTCGGGCACAGATACGCAGTATTTT.

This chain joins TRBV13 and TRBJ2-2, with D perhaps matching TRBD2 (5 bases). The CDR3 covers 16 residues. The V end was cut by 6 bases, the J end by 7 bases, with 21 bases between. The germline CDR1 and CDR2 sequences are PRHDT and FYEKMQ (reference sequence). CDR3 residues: CASSFSSPSEDGELFF. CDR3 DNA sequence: TGTGCCAGCAGTTTCAGCAGCCCCTCGGAGGACGGGGAGCTGTTTTTT. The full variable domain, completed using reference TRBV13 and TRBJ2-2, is AAGVIQSPRHLIKEKRETATLKCYPIPRHDTVYWYQQGPGQDPQFLISFYEKMQSDKGSIPDRFSAQQFSDYHSELNMSSLELGDSALYFCASSFSSPSEDGELFFGEGSRLTVL.

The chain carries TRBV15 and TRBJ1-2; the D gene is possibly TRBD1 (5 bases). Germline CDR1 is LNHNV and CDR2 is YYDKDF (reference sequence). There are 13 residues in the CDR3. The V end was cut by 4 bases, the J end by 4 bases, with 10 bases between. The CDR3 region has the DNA TGTGCCACCAGCACTCTCGACAGCTATGGCTACACCTTC. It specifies CATSTLDSYGYTF. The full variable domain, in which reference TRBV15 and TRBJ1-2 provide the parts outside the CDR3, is DAMVIQNPRYQVTQFGKPVTLSCSQTLNHNVMYWYQQKSSQAPKLLFHYYDKDFNNEADTPDNFQSRRPNTSFCFLDIRSPGLGDTAMYLCATSTLDSYGYTFGSGTRLTVV.

The CDR3 DNA sequence: TGTGCCAGCAGTGAAGGGGTAGCGGGGGGGCATACGCAGTATTTT. This encodes CASSEGVAGGHTQYF. The V and J genes are TRBV6-1 and TRBJ2-3, with 11 bases identical to TRBD2. Germline trimming cut 1 base from V and 7 bases from J; bases unmatched to any gene: 4. This CDR3 region has 15 residues. Germline assignment: CDR1 MNHNS and CDR2 SASEGT.

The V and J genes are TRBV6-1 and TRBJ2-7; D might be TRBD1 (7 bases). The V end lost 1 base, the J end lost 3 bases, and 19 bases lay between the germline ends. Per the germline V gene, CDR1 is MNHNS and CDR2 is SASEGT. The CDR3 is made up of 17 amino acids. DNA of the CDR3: TGTGCCAGCAGTGAAGACGTAGGCGGGACAGAACTCTACGAGCAGTACTTC. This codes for CASSEDVGGTELYEQYF.

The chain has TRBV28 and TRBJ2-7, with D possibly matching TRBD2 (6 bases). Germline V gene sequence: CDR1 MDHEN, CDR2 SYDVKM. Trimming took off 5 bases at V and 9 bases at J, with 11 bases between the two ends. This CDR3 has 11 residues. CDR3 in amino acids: CASSPGTWQYF. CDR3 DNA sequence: TGTGCCAGCAGTCCGGGGACTTGGCAGTACTTC.

DNA for the CDR3: TGTGCCAGCAGCCCCTGGACTAGCGGGAGCTCCTACGAGCAGTACTTC. Protein sequence: CASSPWTSGSSYEQYF. This chain links TRBV7-9 with TRBJ2-7; 13 nucleotides agree with TRBD2. J gave up 0 bases and V 5 bases, and 4 bases lay outside the gene matches. Germline values: CDR1 SEHNR, CDR2 FQNEAQ (reference sequence). This CDR3 has 16 amino acids.

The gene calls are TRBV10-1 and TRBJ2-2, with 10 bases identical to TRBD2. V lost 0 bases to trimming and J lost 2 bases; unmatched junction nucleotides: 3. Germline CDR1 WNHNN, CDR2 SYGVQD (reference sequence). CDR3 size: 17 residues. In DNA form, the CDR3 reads TGCGCCAGCAGTGAGTCAACTAGCGGGGTAAACACCGGGGAGCTGTTTTTT. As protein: CASSESTSGVNTGELFF.

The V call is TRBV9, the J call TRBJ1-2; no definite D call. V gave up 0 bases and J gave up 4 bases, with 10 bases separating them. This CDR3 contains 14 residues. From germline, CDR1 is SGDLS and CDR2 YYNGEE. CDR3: CASSVGREVYGYTF. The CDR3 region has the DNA TGTGCCAGCAGCGTAGGGAGGGAGGTCTATGGCTACACCTTC.

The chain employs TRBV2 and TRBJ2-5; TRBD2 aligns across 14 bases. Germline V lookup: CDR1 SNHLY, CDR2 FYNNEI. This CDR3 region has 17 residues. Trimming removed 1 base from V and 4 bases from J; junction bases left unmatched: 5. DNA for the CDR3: TGTGCCAGCAGTGAAGGACTAGCGGGGGGGCCGCTAGAGACCCAGTACTTC. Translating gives CASSEGLAGGPLETQYF.

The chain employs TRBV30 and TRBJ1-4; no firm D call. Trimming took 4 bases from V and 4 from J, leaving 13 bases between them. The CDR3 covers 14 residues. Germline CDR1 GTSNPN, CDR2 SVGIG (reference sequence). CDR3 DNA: TGTGCCTGGAATCGGTTGGGCAATAATGAAAAACTGTTTTTT. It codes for CAWNRLGNNEKLFF. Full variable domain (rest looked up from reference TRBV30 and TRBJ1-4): SQTIHQWPATLVQPVGSPLSLECTVEGTSNPNLYWYRQAAGRGLQLLFYSVGIGQISSEVPQNLSASRPQDRQFILSSKKLLLSDSGFYLCAWNRLGNNEKLFFGSGTQLSVL.

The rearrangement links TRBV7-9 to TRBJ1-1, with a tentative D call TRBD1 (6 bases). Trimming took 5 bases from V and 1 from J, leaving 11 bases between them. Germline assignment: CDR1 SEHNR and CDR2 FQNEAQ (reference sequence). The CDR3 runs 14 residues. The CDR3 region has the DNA TGTGCCAGCAGCACCGGGGGGCGGAACACTGAAGCTTTCTTT. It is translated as CASSTGGRNTEAFF.

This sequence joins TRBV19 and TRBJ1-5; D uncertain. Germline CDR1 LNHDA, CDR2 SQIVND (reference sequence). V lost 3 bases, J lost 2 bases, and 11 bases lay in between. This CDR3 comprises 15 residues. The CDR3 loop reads CASSILVAGNQPQHF. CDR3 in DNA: TGTGCCAGTAGTATTCTGGTGGCGGGCAATCAGCCCCAGCATTTT.

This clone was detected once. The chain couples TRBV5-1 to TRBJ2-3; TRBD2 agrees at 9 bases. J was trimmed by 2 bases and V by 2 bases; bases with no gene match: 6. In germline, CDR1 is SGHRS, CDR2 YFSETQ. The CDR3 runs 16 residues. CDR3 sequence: CASSFRLAEITDTQYF. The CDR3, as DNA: TGCGCCAGCAGCTTCCGACTAGCGGAGATCACAGATACGCAGTATTTT.

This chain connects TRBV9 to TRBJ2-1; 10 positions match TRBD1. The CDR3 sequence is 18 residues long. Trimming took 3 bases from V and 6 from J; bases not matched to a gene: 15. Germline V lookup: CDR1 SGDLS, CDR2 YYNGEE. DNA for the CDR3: TGTGCCAGCAGCGCCACCGGGACAGGGGAGACCTACGGCAATGAGCAGTTCTTC. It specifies CASSATGTGETYGNEQFF.

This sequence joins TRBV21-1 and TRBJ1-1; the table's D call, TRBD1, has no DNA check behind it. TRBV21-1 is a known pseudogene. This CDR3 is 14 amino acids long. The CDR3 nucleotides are TGTGCCAGCAGCTTCGGGACAGGGAGGATGGTAGCTTTCTTT. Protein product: CASSFGTGRMVAFF.

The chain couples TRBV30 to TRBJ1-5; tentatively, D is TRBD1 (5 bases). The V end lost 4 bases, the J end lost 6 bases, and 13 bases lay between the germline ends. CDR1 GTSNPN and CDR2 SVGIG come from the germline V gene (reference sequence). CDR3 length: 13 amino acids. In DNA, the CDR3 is TGTGCCTGGACCCAGGGAGGAGGTCAGCCCCAGCATTTT. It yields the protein CAWTQGGGQPQHF.

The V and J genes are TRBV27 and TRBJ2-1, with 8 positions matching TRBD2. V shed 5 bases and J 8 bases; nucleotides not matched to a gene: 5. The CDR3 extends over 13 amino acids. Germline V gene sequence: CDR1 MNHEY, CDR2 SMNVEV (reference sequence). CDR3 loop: CASSRTSRYEQFF. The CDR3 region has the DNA TGTGCCAGCAGTAGGACTAGCCGATATGAGCAGTTCTTC.

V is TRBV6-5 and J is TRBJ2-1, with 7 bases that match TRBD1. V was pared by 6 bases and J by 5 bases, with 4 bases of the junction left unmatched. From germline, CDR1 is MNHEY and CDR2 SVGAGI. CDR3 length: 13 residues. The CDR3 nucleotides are TGTGCCAGCAGAAAGACAGGGAACAATGAGCAGTTCTTC. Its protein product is CASRKTGNNEQFF.